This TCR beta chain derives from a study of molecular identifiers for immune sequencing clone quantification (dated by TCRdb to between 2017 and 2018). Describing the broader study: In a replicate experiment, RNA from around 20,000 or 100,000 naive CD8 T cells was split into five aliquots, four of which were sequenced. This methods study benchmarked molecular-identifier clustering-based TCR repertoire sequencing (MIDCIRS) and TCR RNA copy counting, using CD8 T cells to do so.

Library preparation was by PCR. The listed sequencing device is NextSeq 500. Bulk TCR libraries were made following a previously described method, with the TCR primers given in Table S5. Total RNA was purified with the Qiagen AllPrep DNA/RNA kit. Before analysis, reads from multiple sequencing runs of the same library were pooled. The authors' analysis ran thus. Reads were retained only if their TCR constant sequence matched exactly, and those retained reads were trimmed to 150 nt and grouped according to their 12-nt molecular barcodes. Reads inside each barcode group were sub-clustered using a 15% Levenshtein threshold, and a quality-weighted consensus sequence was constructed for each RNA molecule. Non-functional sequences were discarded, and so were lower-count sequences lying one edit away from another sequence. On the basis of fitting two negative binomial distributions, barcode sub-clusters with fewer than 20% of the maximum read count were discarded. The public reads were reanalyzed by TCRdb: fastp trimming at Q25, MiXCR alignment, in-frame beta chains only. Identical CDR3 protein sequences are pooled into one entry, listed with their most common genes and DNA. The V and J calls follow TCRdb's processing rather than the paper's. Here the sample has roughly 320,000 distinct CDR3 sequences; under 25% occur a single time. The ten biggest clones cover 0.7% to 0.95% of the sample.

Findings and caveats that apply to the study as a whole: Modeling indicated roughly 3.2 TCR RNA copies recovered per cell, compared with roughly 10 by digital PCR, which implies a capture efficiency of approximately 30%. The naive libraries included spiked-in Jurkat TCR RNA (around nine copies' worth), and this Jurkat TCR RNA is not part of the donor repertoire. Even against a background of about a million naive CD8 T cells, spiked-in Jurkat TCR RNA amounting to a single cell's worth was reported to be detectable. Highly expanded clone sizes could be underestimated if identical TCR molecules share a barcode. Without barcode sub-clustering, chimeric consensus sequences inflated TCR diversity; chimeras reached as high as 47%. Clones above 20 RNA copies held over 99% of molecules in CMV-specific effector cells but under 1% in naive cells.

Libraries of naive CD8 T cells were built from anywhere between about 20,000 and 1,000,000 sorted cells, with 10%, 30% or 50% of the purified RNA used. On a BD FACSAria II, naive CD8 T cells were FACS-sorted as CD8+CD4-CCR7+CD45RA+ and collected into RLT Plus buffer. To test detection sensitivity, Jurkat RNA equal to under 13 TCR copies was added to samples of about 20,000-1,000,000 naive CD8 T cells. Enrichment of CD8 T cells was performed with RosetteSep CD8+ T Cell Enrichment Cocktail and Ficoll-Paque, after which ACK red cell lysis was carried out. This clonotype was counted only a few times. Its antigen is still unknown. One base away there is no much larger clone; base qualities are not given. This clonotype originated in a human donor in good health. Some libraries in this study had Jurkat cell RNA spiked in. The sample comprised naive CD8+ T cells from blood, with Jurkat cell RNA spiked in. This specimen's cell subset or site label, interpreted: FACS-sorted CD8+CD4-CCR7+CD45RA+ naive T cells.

The CDR3 region reads CASTTGGIGTEAFF. The DNA is TGTGCCAGTACTACAGGAGGGATTGGGACTGAAGCTTTCTTT. The chain employs TRBV19 and TRBJ1-1, and possibly TRBD1, on 5 matching bases. V is pared back by 7 bases and J by 5 bases, with 17 bases lying between the germline termini. CDR1 and CDR2 were assigned from the germline V gene (reference sequence) as LNHDA and SQIVND. Taken from cysteine to phenylalanine, the CDR3 has 14 residues. Only the CDR3 part of the read is kept: 42 bases, read in frame from the first base.